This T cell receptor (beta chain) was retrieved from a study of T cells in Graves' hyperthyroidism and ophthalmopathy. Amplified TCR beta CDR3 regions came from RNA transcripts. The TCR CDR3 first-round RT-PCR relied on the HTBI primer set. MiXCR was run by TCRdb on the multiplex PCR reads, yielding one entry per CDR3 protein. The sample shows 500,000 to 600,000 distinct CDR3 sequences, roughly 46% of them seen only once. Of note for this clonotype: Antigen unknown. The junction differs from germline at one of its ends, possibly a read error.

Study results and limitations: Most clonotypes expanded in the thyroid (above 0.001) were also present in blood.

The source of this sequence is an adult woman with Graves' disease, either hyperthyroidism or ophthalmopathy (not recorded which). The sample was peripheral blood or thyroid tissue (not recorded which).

The CDR3 nucleotides read TGTGCCATCAATGAGGAGGGGAGGGGTAGGGGGCTTCTATACGAGCAGTACTTC. Protein: CAINEEGRGRGLLYEQYF. This sequence joins TRBV10-3 and TRBJ2-7; D may correspond to TRBD1 or TRBD2 (7 bases each). Germline loops: CDR1 ENHRY, CDR2 SYGVKD. This CDR3 spans 18 amino acids.